A selection of T cell receptor beta chains follows, all from one sample in a study of response to subunit inactivated influenza vaccine. Using its own MiXCR run on the RT-PCR reads, TCRdb lists one record per CDR3 protein. The data show around 580,000 distinct CDR3 sequences, 14% seen once. The sequenced sample was PBMCs from blood, obtained approximately 12 days after vaccination. All receptors come from a man aged 50-60 years who received an inactivated influenza vaccine. Each CDR3 is given with its conserved first and last residue. D genes are given only for firm matches. Not all rows give a size; the values are once, few, many and, for expanded clones, a class.

j_gene,d_gene,abundance,v_gene,CDR3nt,CDR3aa
TRBJ2-3,-,-,TRBV7-8,TGTGCCAGCAGGGGCGGGGCAGTTGACACAGATACGCAGTATTTT,CASRGGAVDTDTQYF
TRBJ2-5,-,few,TRBV24-1,TGTGCCACCAGTGATTCCGGAGGGAGGGAGACCCAGTACTTC,CATSDSGGRETQYF
TRBJ2-1,-,-,TRBV28,TGTGCCAGCAGTTTACCAGCGGAAGGTCGGGATGAGCAGTTCTTC,CASSLPAEGRDEQFF
TRBJ1-3,TRBD1,few,TRBV12-3/TRBV12-4,TGTGCCAGCAGTTCGACGTGGACAGGGGGCGGGGAAGACACCATATATTTT,CASSSTWTGGGEDTIYF
TRBJ1-3,TRBD1,-,TRBV7-9,TGTGCCAGCAGCTTGCGGGACAGCCCAGCTGGAAACACCATATATTTT,CASSLRDSPAGNTIYF
TRBJ1-1,-,few,TRBV20-1,TGCAGTGCTCCCGACATATATTGGAACACTGAAGCTTTCTTT,CSAPDIYWNTEAFF
TRBJ2-5,-,-,TRBV7-2,TGTGCCAGCAGCTTAGCTAACAGGGTCAGAGAGACCCAGTACTTC,CASSLANRVRETQYF
TRBJ2-5,TRBD1,-,TRBV7-2,TGTGCCAGCAGCAACCCGTCGACAGGGCGGGAGACCCAGTACTTC,CASSNPSTGRETQYF
TRBJ2-5,-,-,TRBV7-8,TGTGCCAGCAGCTTTCCTTTTCAAGAGACCCAGTACTTC,CASSFPFQETQYF
TRBJ2-1,TRBD1,-,TRBV6-2/TRBV6-3,TGTGCCAGCAGTTTACCCCTTGACAGGGGGCTGCTTTCCTACAATGAGCAGTTCTTC,CASSLPLDRGLLSYNEQFF
TRBJ2-6,TRBD1,-,TRBV12-3/TRBV12-4,TGTGCCAGCAGCCCGGGACAGTCAATCTCTGGGGCCAACGTCCTGACTTTC,CASSPGQSISGANVLTF
TRBJ2-1,TRBD1,-,TRBV3-1,TGTGCCAGCAGCCCACGGTCAGGGGGCCCGGGAGCCAATGAGCAGTTCTTC,CASSPRSGGPGANEQFF
TRBJ2-1,-,-,TRBV11-2,TGTGCCAGCAGCTCCGCCCCCGCCAGTGAGCAGTTCTTC,CASSSAPASEQFF
TRBJ2-1,TRBD2,-,TRBV25-1,TGTGCCAGCAGTGCCGGGACTAAAAATGAGCAGTTCTTC,CASSAGTKNEQFF
TRBJ1-2,-,few,TRBV24-1,TGTGCCACCAGTGATTCCGGCGAGAAAGATCCCTATGGCTACACCTTC,CATSDSGEKDPYGYTF
TRBJ2-2,TRBD2,few,TRBV12-3/TRBV12-4,TGTGCCAGCAGTTCCGTGCGGGAGGGCCCCGGGGAGCTGTTTTTT,CASSSVREGPGELFF
TRBJ2-7,-,-,TRBV4-1,TGCGCCAGCAGCTACCGGACAGACTACGAGCAGTACTTC,CASSYRTDYEQYF
TRBJ2-5,-,-,TRBV2,TGTGCCAGCAGTATCCCAGGCAGGGGACAAGAGACCCAGTACTTC,CASSIPGRGQETQYF
TRBJ1-5,-,few,TRBV7-2,TGTGCCAGCAGCATTACAGGGACTCAGCCCCAGCATTTT,CASSITGTQPQHF
TRBJ2-5,-,few,TRBV4-2,TGTGCCAGCAGCCAAGATTCGGGCTTGTCCGGGGAGACCCAGTACTTC,CASSQDSGLSGETQYF